This T cell receptor (beta chain) was profiled in a study of OX40 agonist ivuxolimab in advanced cancers. Looking at the study overall: Dosing consisted of intravenous ivuxolimab at 0.01 to 10 mg/kg every 2 weeks.

This table comes from immunoSEQ multiplex PCR, and its TCRdb copy is limited to in-frame clones, with some not included. The data show about 79,000 clones, less than 95% seen once. General study findings and limits: Among T cells, CD8+ cells averaged more expanded clones than CD4+ cells.

Collection of blood occurred at baseline, at cycle 4 day 1, and at cycle 7 day 1. This clone appeared a single time. The antigen is undetermined. The germline CDR1 and CDR2 sequences are SGHDN and FVKESK. V was clipped by 2 bases and J by 4 bases, with 10 bases between them. This CDR3 contains 14 residues. The sample consisted of CD4+ or CD8+ T cells sorted from blood, taken in a trial of the OX40 agonist ivuxolimab. The chain is built from TRBV14 and TRBJ2-3, with D perhaps TRBD1 (5 bases). The clonotype comes from an adult with an advanced solid tumor such as melanoma, head and neck, liver or kidney cancer. The CDR3 region has the DNA TGTGCCAGCAGCCAACTCCAGGGCCCAGATACGCAGTATTTT. It is translated as CASSQLQGPDTQYF.